This TCR beta chain was found in a study of response to subunit inactivated influenza vaccine (dated by TCRdb to 2016 to 2019). For context, the study as a whole: Deep quantitative T cell receptor repertoire profiling was used in the study to track responses to a trivalent subunit inactivated influenza vaccine. The full study reports these points: It was suggested by the authors that each seasonal influenza vaccination may recruit only a limited number of new T cells.

The CDR3 measures 11 amino acids from cysteine to phenylalanine. Of all the DNA, just the CDR3 is kept, 33 bases in frame from base 1. From a lookup of the germline V gene, CDR1 and CDR2 are SQVTM and ANQGSEA. A few counts support this clonotype. It lacks a known antigen. An end of the junction differs from the germline gene, which may be a read error. The library was obtained by RT-PCR. Instrument on record: Illumina HiSeq 2500. TCRdb itself trimmed the public reads at Q25 with fastp, ran MiXCR and retained productive beta chains. All rows with the same CDR3 protein become a single entry with the most common DNA and genes. The sample data list 250,000 to 350,000 distinct CDR3 sequences, and approximately 21% of these were observed just once. The ten largest clones capture approximately 10% of the sample.

The material was PBMCs from blood, obtained 21 months after vaccination. The chain is encoded by TRBV29-1 joined to TRBJ1-4, with the D segment identity uncertain. This receptor was taken from a man in his fifties or sixties who received an inactivated influenza vaccine. Donor details come from another sample of the same person, matched by shared clones. CDR3 protein: CSVEDPPQLFF. The DNA reads TGCAGCGTTGAAGATCCTCCTCAACTTTTTTTT.